Below, 7 T cell receptor beta chains from the same sample are listed, as sequenced in a study of Graves' ophthalmopathy and Graves' hyperthyroidism. Amplified TCR beta CDR3 regions were obtained using RNA transcripts as template. HTBI primers were used in a first-round RT-PCR, which preceded a second-round multiplex PCR. Each CDR3 protein is one row after TCRdb ran MiXCR on the multiplex PCR reads. The table shows just over 600,000 distinct CDR3 sequences, with about a fifth occurring only once. The sample was peripheral blood. These receptors came from a woman between 18 and 29 years old with stable Graves' hyperthyroidism. Some clones in this sample may be carry-over from other donors' samples.

The sample holds many counts of this clonotype. J is TRBJ2-2 and V is TRBV28; no reliable D call. This CDR3 region has 16 residues. The germline V and J ends were trimmed by 2 bases and 4 bases, with 14 bases remaining between them. From germline, CDR1 is MDHEN and CDR2 SYDVKM. The DNA for the CDR3 is TGTGCCAGCAGTTTAGTCGCAGCCTGGAGCACCGGGGAGCTGTTTTTT. Translated, it gives CASSLVAAWSTGELFF. The complete variable domain, with remaining parts taken from reference TRBV28 and TRBJ2-2, reads DVKVTQSSRYLVKRTGEKVFLECVQDMDHENMFWYRQDPGLGLRLIYFSYDVKMKEKGDIPEGYSVSREKKERFSLILESASTNQTSMYLCASSLVAAWSTGELFFGEGSRLTVL.

The table lists this clonotype with many counts. The chain combines TRBV6-2 or TRBV6-3 with TRBJ1-1; 10 bases map to TRBD1. Trimming at V came to 11 bases and at J to 1 base, leaving 4 bases not matched to a gene. Germline V gene lookup returns CDR1 MNHEY and CDR2 SVGEGT. CDR3 length: 13 residues. CDR3 coding DNA: TGTGCCGGACGGGACAGGGGGAACACTGAAGCTTTCTTT. Its protein is CAGRDRGNTEAFF.

This clonotype appeared many times. The chain is built from TRBV30 and TRBJ1-1; a possible D gene is TRBD1 (6 bases). Trimming removed 0 bases from V and 4 bases from J, with 12 bases in between. The germline V gene has CDR1 GTSNPN and CDR2 SVGIG (reference sequence). This CDR3 is 14 amino acids long. The chain's CDR3 is CAWSVDPRGTEAFF. The DNA for the CDR3 is TGTGCCTGGAGTGTGGACCCCAGGGGCACTGAAGCTTTCTTT.

This clonotype showed up many times. J is TRBJ1-5 and V is TRBV6-1, with no clear D. V was clipped by 3 bases and J by 5 bases, with 5 bases between them. The CDR3 is 12 residues long. CDR1 and CDR2 from the germline V gene are MNHNS and SASEGT. The CDR3 sequence is CASSDSDQPQHF. DNA of the CDR3: TGTGCCAGCAGTGACAGCGATCAGCCCCAGCATTTT.

This clonotype was seen ten or more times. The chain combines TRBV6-2 or TRBV6-3 with TRBJ1-2, with D unresolved. CDR1 is MNHEY and CDR2 is SVGEGT in the germline V gene. The CDR3 loop spans 14 amino acids. Trimming removed 2 bases from V and 4 bases from J, with 11 bases in between. The chain's CDR3 is CASSYGSLRYGYTF. The CDR3 nucleotides read TGTGCCAGCAGTTACGGGAGTTTGCGCTATGGCTACACCTTC.

In its sample, this clonotype was seen many times. The chain is built from TRBV15 and TRBJ2-5, with TRBD1 matching over 8 bases. The germline V gene encodes CDR1 LNHNV and CDR2 YYDKDF (reference sequence). This CDR3 is 17 amino acids long. Germline trimming cut 8 bases from V and 0 bases from J; bases unmatched to any gene: 14. The CDR3 DNA reads TGTGCCACCTCCCCCCCCCCGGGGACAGGTTACCAAGAGACCCAGTACTTC. Translating gives CATSPPPGTGYQETQYF. The full variable domain, its missing parts supplied by reference TRBV15 and TRBJ2-5, is DAMVIQNPRYQVTQFGKPVTLSCSQTLNHNVMYWYQQKSSQAPKLLFHYYDKDFNNEADTPDNFQSRRPNTSFCFLDIRSPGLGDTAMYLCATSPPPGTGYQETQYFGPGTRLLVL.

This clonotype was recorded at least ten times. The gene calls are TRBV6-2 or TRBV6-3 and TRBJ1-6, with 8 nucleotides matching TRBD1. From germline, CDR1 is MNHEY and CDR2 SVGEGT. Trimming cost V 5 bases and J 8 bases; bases outside gene matches: 8. This CDR3 is 15 amino acids long. CDR3 bases: TGTGCCAGCAGTCTTATGATGACAGGGGATTCACCCCTCCACTTT. It is translated as CASSLMMTGDSPLHF.